A selection of T cell receptor beta chains follows, all from one sample in a study of T cells in narcolepsy. The data were produced by immunoSEQ multiplex PCR, yet TCRdb's version contains in-frame clones alone and is incomplete. The sample has some 30,000 clones, 83% seen once. The sequenced sample was memory (CD45RA-) CD4+ T cells from blood. These receptors all come from a human donor in good health. Each CDR3 is given with its conserved first and last residue. D genes are given only for firm matches. The listing skips clone size in some rows; elsewhere it reads once, few, many or a size class.

abundance	len	v_gene	d_gene	j_gene	CDR3nt	CDR3aa
.	16	TRBV21-1	.	TRBJ1-1	TGTGCCAGCAGCAAGGGCCTCACAGGAGGGAACACTGAAGCTTTCTTT	CASSKGLTGGNTEAFF
.	14	TRBV28	.	TRBJ2-1	TGTGCCAGCAGTTATCGGATTTCCTACAATGAGCAGTTCTTC	CASSYRISYNEQFF
.	15	TRBV5-5	.	TRBJ1-2	TGTGCCAGCAGCTTGGCCGGCAGGGACAACTATGGCTACACCTTC	CASSLAGRDNYGYTF
.	15	TRBV6-5	.	TRBJ2-3	TGTGCCAGCAGTTACGTGGGGTTGAGCACAGATACGCAGTATTTT	CASSYVGLSTDTQYF
.	14	TRBV7-2	.	TRBJ1-5	TGTGCCAGCAGCTTAGAAGGGCCCGGCCAGCCCCAGCATTTT	CASSLEGPGQPQHF
.	15	TRBV28	.	TRBJ2-1	TGTGCCAGCAGTTCGCCCGGGGGGCTAGCCCTCGAGCAGTTCTTC	CASSSPGGLALEQFF
once	16	TRBV12-5	TRBD1	TRBJ1-6	TGTGCTAGTGGTGGAAGTGACAGGGGTCGAAATTCACCCCTCCACTTT	CASGGSDRGRNSPLHF
.	14	TRBV5-5	.	TRBJ1-5	TGTGCCAGCAGCTTGAGAGGGAGCAATCAGCCCCAGCATTTT	CASSLRGSNQPQHF
.	14	TRBV11-3	.	TRBJ2-3	TGTGCCAGCAGCTTAGACGGGCAGTTCGATACGCAGTATTTT	CASSLDGQFDTQYF
few	15	TRBV2	.	TRBJ2-3	TGTGCCAGCAGTGAAAAGGGGACCACCACAGATACGCAGTATTTT	CASSEKGTTTDTQYF
.	14	TRBV27	.	TRBJ1-6	TGTGCCAGCACCTTGACGGCAGATAATTCACCCCTCCACTTT	CASTLTADNSPLHF
.	16	TRBV25-1	TRBD2	TRBJ2-3	TGTGCCAGCAGCCGGGGACTAGCGGGGGGGAAAAATACGCAGTATTTT	CASSRGLAGGKNTQYF
.	13	TRBV18	.	TRBJ1-1	TGTGCCAGCTCACCTTCATTGGACACTGAAGCTTTCTTT	CASSPSLDTEAFF
.	13	TRBV5-5	.	TRBJ1-2	TGTGCCAGCAGCCTCGGGACACCTTCGGGCTACACCTTC	CASSLGTPSGYTF
.	15	TRBV11-2	.	TRBJ1-1	TGTGCCAGCAGGTCCACCGGGGGATCGAACACTGAAGCTTTCTTT	CASRSTGGSNTEAFF
.	14	TRBV6-1	.	TRBJ1-3	TGTGCCAGCAGTGAGGGCAGCTCTGGAAACACCATATATTTT	CASSEGSSGNTIYF
.	16	TRBV10-3	.	TRBJ2-4	TGTGCCATCAGTGAGGGAGGATCCCAAGCCAAAAACATTCAGTACTTC	CAISEGGSQAKNIQYF
.	17	TRBV18	.	TRBJ2-7	TGTGCCAGCTCACCTGGAGGAGGACCCAAACCCTCCTACGAGCAGTACTTC	CASSPGGGPKPSYEQYF
.	14	TRBV18	.	TRBJ2-2	TGTGCCAGCTCACCAAGATCAAGCACCGGGGAGCTGTTTTTT	CASSPRSSTGELFF
.	16	TRBV9	TRBD2	TRBJ2-3	TGTGCCAGCAGCTCTGGAACTAGCGGGGGGGCGTTTACGCAGTATTTT	CASSSGTSGGAFTQYF
.	12	TRBV6-5	.	TRBJ2-7	TGTGCCAGCAGTGCGACCTCCTACGAGCAGTACTTC	CASSATSYEQYF
.	16	TRBV4-1	.	TRBJ1-1	TGCGCCAGCAGCCAAGAAAGCGGGGCTCGGAACACTGAAGCTTTCTTT	CASSQESGARNTEAFF
.	12	TRBV11-3	.	TRBJ2-2	TGTGCCAGCAGCTCACGGACCGGGGAGCTGTTTTTT	CASSSRTGELFF
.	16	TRBV25-1	TRBD1	TRBJ1-2	TGTGCCAGCAGTGAATTAACCGGGACAGGGGGCAGGGGCTACACCTTC	CASSELTGTGGRGYTF
.	14	TRBV5-4	.	TRBJ2-3	TGTGCCAGCAGCTCCCACCTTGGCACAGATACGCAGTATTTT	CASSSHLGTDTQYF
.	13	TRBV29-1	.	TRBJ1-5	TGCAGCGTTAGTTCAGGAGGGGTTCAGCCCCAGCATTTT	CSVSSGGVQPQHF
once	15	TRBV5-4	.	TRBJ2-4	TGTGCCAGCAGCTCAGGGTTAATCGCCAAAAACATTCAGTACTTC	CASSSGLIAKNIQYF
.	15	TRBV19	TRBD1	TRBJ1-1	TGTGCCAGTAGTATAGCGGGACAGGGGGCCACTGAAGCTTTCTTT	CASSIAGQGATEAFF
.	16	TRBV6-5	.	TRBJ1-1	TGTGCCAGCAGTTACTCGGGTTCACGGACAAACACTGAAGCTTTCTTT	CASSYSGSRTNTEAFF
few	15	TRBV5-4	TRBD2	TRBJ2-2	TGTGCCAGCAGCTTCGGACTAGCTAGGACCGGGGAGCTGTTTTTT	CASSFGLARTGELFF
.	13	TRBV27	TRBD1	TRBJ1-2	TGTGCCAGCAGTTCAGCCTCAGGGGGTGGCTACACCTTC	CASSSASGGGYTF
few	15	TRBV11-2	TRBD1	TRBJ1-2	TGTGCCAGCAGCTCAGACAGGGTCGGCCTTCGGGGCTACACCTTC	CASSSDRVGLRGYTF
.	15	TRBV6-5	TRBD2	TRBJ2-1	TGTGCCAGCAGTGCTCCTAGCGGTTCCTACAATGAGCAGTTCTTC	CASSAPSGSYNEQFF
.	15	TRBV19	.	TRBJ2-5	TGTGCCAGTAGCCCAGGCGCGCAGAGCCAAGAGACCCAGTACTTC	CASSPGAQSQETQYF
.	14	TRBV6-5	.	TRBJ2-5	TGTGCCAGCAGGCCTGGGGGGCTGGGGGAGACCCAGTACTTC	CASRPGGLGETQYF
.	16	TRBV15	.	TRBJ1-3	TGTGCCACCAGCAGAGATGCGAGGGATCGGGAAAACACCATATATTTT	CATSRDARDRENTIYF
.	15	TRBV7-8	TRBD1	TRBJ1-5	TGTGCCAGCAGCTTTATGACAGGGGGCAATCAGCCCCAGCATTTT	CASSFMTGGNQPQHF
.	15	TRBV15	.	TRBJ2-5	TGTGCCACCAGCAGATCCCCCCGAACTCAGGAGACCCAGTACTTC	CATSRSPRTQETQYF
few	15	TRBV28	.	TRBJ1-6	TGTGCCAGCAGCGGACGGGGTGGCTATAATTCACCCCTCCACTTT	CASSGRGGYNSPLHF
.	15	TRBV19	.	TRBJ1-5	TGTGCCAGTAGTACACAGGGTACCTTCAATCAGCCCCAGCATTTT	CASSTQGTFNQPQHF
.	13	TRBV28	.	TRBJ1-2	TGTGCCAGCAGTAATGGGGGGATCTATGGCTACACCTTC	CASSNGGIYGYTF
.	14	TRBV27	TRBD2	TRBJ2-1	TGTGCCAGTGGGGCTAGCGGGACCTACAATGAGCAGTTCTTC	CASGASGTYNEQFF
.	15	TRBV5-8	.	TRBJ1-4	TGTGCCAGCAGCGCCGGAGGCGCGACTAATGAAAAACTGTTTTTT	CASSAGGATNEKLFF
.	19	TRBV27	TRBD1	TRBJ1-2	TGTGCCAGCAGGTCTTTGATGGGGACAGGGCACGTCTCCCCCTATGGCTACACCTTC	CASRSLMGTGHVSPYGYTF
once	13	TRBV28	.	TRBJ1-1	TGTGCCAGCAGTTTGTGGGGGAACACTGAAGCTTTCTTT	CASSLWGNTEAFF
.	16	TRBV19	.	TRBJ1-5	TGTGCCAGTAGTATAAGAGAGGGGCGGGGCAATCAGCCCCAGCATTTT	CASSIREGRGNQPQHF
.	15	TRBV2	TRBD1	TRBJ2-1	TGTGCCAGCAGTGATTGGGGACAGGGCTTGGATGAGCAGTTCTTC	CASSDWGQGLDEQFF
once	11	TRBV2	.	TRBJ1-1	TGTGCCAGCACAATGGTCACTGAAGCTTTCTTT	CASTMVTEAFF
.	13	TRBV5-1	.	TRBJ1-2	TGCGCCAGCAGCTTGGGTCAGGACTATGGCTACACCTTC	CASSLGQDYGYTF
.	15	TRBV11-2	.	TRBJ1-6	TGTGCCAGCAGCAGCAGGGTTGCGAAGTATTCACCCCTCCACTTT	CASSSRVAKYSPLHF
.	15	TRBV7-9	.	TRBJ2-6	TGTGCCAGCAGCTTAGGGCTAACTGGGGCCAACGTCCTGACTTTC	CASSLGLTGANVLTF
.	12	TRBV29-1	.	TRBJ1-2	TGCAGCGTTGAATACCTGAACTATGGCTACACCTTC	CSVEYLNYGYTF
.	15	TRBV19	.	TRBJ2-6	TGTGCCAGTAGTATATCGGTTAGGGGGGCCAACGTCCTGACTTTC	CASSISVRGANVLTF
.	14	TRBV25-1	.	TRBJ1-6	TGTGCCAGCAGTGAATTCGGCTCTAATTCACCCCTCCACTTT	CASSEFGSNSPLHF